This T cell receptor beta chain was captured by sequencing in a study of response to subunit inactivated influenza vaccine listed by TCRdb under 2018. In terms of the full investigation: The study used deep quantitative T cell receptor repertoire profiling to track responses to a trivalent subunit inactivated influenza vaccine.

The library came from RT-PCR. Sequencing took place on an Illumina HiSeq 2500. The public reads were reanalyzed by TCRdb: fastp trimming at Q25, MiXCR alignment, in-frame beta chains only. Rows with one shared CDR3 protein collapse into an entry with the most common genes and DNA. The sample has 500,000 to 600,000 distinct CDR3 sequences on record, approximately 10% of them singletons. 9.5% to 12% of the sample goes to the ten largest clones. About this clonotype itself: Its recognized antigen is unknown. No base qualities exist here, and no much larger clone lies one base off it.

The full study reports these points: It was suggested by the authors that each seasonal influenza vaccination may recruit only a limited number of new T cells.

CDR1 is given as MNHEY and CDR2 as SMNVEV, both from the germline V gene (reference sequence). There are 14 amino acids in the CDR3, from cysteine to phenylalanine inclusive. Solely the CDR3 DNA is kept, with 42 bases framed from the first base. V is pruned by 6 bases and J by 4 bases, leaving 6 bases of the junction without a gene match. These data were also filed under a second study, of T cells expressing NK-cell markers. The second study also describes: TCR beta cDNA libraries were prepared using 5'RACE template switching, which introduced a universal primer site and unique molecular identifiers. Under ten donors provided sorted CD3+CD56+NKG2C+, CD3+CD56+NKG2C- and CD3+CD56-NKG2C+ T-cell subsets, whose TCR beta-chain repertoires were profiled. Among the eight sequenced donors, only one was HCMV-seronegative, while the other seven were HCMV-seropositive. In several experiments an anti-gammadeltaTCR antibody was added to restrict sorting to alphabetaTCR-expressing T cells. In roughly six donors, the dominant CD3+CD56+NKG2C+ clonotypes ranked among the top 10 CD8+ clonotypes, making up 1.0-7.0% of CD8+ T cells. Those dominant clonotypes were again the most abundant among CD3+CD56-NKG2C+ cells in a few donors, at roughly 25-60.1%. Whether the expanded NKG2C-expressing T cell clones were specific for HCMV antigens was left unclear. All eight donors whose samples were sequenced were randomly selected healthy volunteers, three of them men and five women. To determine HCMV serostatus, a commercial ELISA kit was used to detect HCMV-specific IgG in serum. Ficoll density gradient centrifugation was used to isolate peripheral blood mononuclear cells from blood. Bulk peripheral blood T-cell repertoires were additionally sequenced from unsorted PBMC for roughly six donors. Synthesis of cDNA was primed from the TCR beta constant segment and was followed by two consecutive PCR amplification steps. Sequencing of the libraries produced 2 x 150 bp reads on Illumina HiSeq 2000/2500, MiSeq or NextSeq. Reads were demultiplexed and grouped by UMI with MIGEC, and clonotypes were assembled and quantified with MiTCR. Only TCR cDNA sequences supported by at least two reads were kept to exclude erroneous sequences. The tcR package was used for downstream repertoire analysis, and clonotypes were matched across fractions by CDR3 nucleotide sequence plus V segment. Antigen specificity was annotated against VDJdb with VDJmatch, allowing one amino acid substitution in CDR3.

The origin of this receptor is a man aged 50-59 years who received an inactivated influenza vaccine. Donor details come from another sample of the same person, matched by shared clones. The sequence is built from TRBV27 and TRBJ1-1, and 9 junction bases match TRBD1. This specimen was PBMCs from blood, taken on the day of vaccination. The CDR3 protein sequence reads: CASRGQGSFTEAFF. The nucleotide sequence reads TGTGCCAGCAGAGGACAGGGGTCGTTCACTGAAGCTTTCTTT.